The source of this T cell receptor beta chain is a study of cytomegalovirus exposure and HLA in healthy donors (dated by TCRdb to about 2017). With regard to the full study: According to an earlier analysis of 550 to 750 of the donors, roughly 180 million T cells yielded over 90 million unique TCR beta sequences and less than 300 Gb of sequence data. Among about 410 genotyped donors of the cohort, an average of approximately 240,000 unique TCR beta nucleotide sequences was sequenced per donor, of which 15% to 20% were non-productive. The aim of the study was to test whether cataloging public T cell receptors could identify signatures of past pathogen exposure. Because of strong linkage in the cohort, four to six DR-DQ haplotypes were treated as single units for association and clustering. Donor age, sex, ethnicity and CMV serostatus were collected together with the repertoire data. A later genetic analysis took genome-wide SNP genotypes for about 55% of the roughly 700 donors and used that subset as a discovery cohort. Among the roughly 430 genotyped donors, approximately 82% belonged to the genetic ancestry cluster associated with self-reported Caucasian donors. Rather than using new phenotypic data, the later analysis identified candidate immune exposures from TCR beta sequences and from how often those sequences occurred across donors. An early release that covered about 600 HLA-typed donors contained approximately 300 gigabases of sequencing data and around 80 million unique TCR sequences. Typing coverage differed by locus: A, B, C, DRB1 and DQB1 were typed in about 620-630 donors, DQA1 in 522, DPA1 in approximately 610, and DPB1 in roughly 450. Every repertoire in the discovery cohort had been generated on one and the same sequencing platform. HLA typing covered class I and class II loci at four-digit resolution. To decide whether each TCR beta V gene segment behaved as functional or pseudogenic, an earlier analysis of fewer than 750 of the donors relied on high-throughput TCR beta sequencing. The study combined high-throughput TCR immunosequencing, statistical association of individual TCRs with disease status, and machine learning to predict cytomegalovirus infection status. Using immunosequencing, the study profiled T cell repertoires from 666 subjects and related those repertoires to cytomegalovirus serostatus. In addition to the first cohort of around 670 subjects, a separate validation cohort of around 110 different subjects was used. A later analysis re-analyzed previously published TCR beta repertoires from approximately 670 donors and added high-resolution HLA genotyping to study TCR occurrence patterns.

The library was prepared using the immunoSEQ multiplex PCR assay. For the multiplex PCR, a mixture combining 60 forward primers for TCR Vbeta segments and 13 reverse primers for TCR Jbeta segments was used. The CDR3 region of rearranged TCR beta genes was amplified from genomic DNA with a multiplex PCR assay. Amplified TCR beta libraries were sequenced as 87-base-pair reads on the Illumina HiSeq System. Under the source paper's analysis protocol: Across the roughly 600 repertoires, a later analysis counted roughly 77 million unique TCR beta chains, approximately 12 million of which were shared by at least two donors. A nearest-neighbor algorithm error-corrected the raw reads and collapsed the reads into unique sequences, merging closely related sequences to remove PCR and sequencing errors. To assign V, D and J gene segments, CDR3 sequences were aligned to IMGT reference sequences. For a sequence to be retained, a match of at least six nucleotides was required to both a V gene segment and a J gene segment. Rearrangements were classified as productive when the CDR3 lacked stop codons and remained in frame with V and J, and all other rearrangements were classified as non-productive. Following IMGT convention, CDR3 was defined as the stretch from the second conserved V-encoded cysteine to the conserved J-encoded phenylalanine. The earlier analysis of about 620 of the donors excluded sequences that lacked an unambiguous match to a single V gene segment. An earlier analysis of 500 to 700 of the donors classified V segments as functional when productive rearrangements were above 56.7% and as segregating when the standard deviation between donors was above 5%. A statistical classification framework was built to diagnose cytomegalovirus status from the catalog of TCR beta chain sequences. A later analysis assigned V and J genes by comparing TCR nucleotide sequences with IMGT/GENE-DB human TR gene sequences. In a later analysis, CDR3 sequences and most-parsimonious VDJ recombination scenarios were assigned using the TCRdist pipeline. In a later analysis, each TCR beta chain was defined by its CDR3 amino acid sequence together with its V-gene family, and reads without a unique V-gene family were excluded. To address suspected cross-contamination and a sequencing artifact, a later analysis removed several hundred highly shared, low-generation-probability nucleotide sequences. A later analysis calculated a clonal expansion index for each public chain from normalized within-repertoire ranks of inferred template counts. Generation probabilities in a later analysis came from a VDJ recombination model fitted to out-of-frame rearrangements, and those results were checked against IGoR. In a later analysis, hypergeometric tests were used to score TCR-TCR, TCR-HLA and TCR-CMV co-occurrence, with a repertoire-size bias correction applied to TCR pairs. In a later analysis, false discovery rates were estimated by permuting HLA or CMV assignments 20 times. In a later analysis, co-occurring TCRs were grouped using DBSCAN, and TCRdist sequence similarity was added for clustering within HLA-allele-positive subsets. Repertoires with fewer than 30,000 or more than 120,000 public chains were left out of co-occurrence clustering, as were a few repertoires with anomalous nucleotide sharing. TCRdb took over this immuneACCESS table, retaining in-frame rearrangements with V and J assigned. Such tables are incomplete; in checked studies, under half of the missing clones stem from an unresolved V gene, and the remainder is unexplained. The V and J calls and clone size come from that table; D and trimming were worked out from the DNA. Within this sample are fewer than 180,000 clones, with around 75% of them counted one time only. 3.5% of the sample is taken by the ten largest.

Turning to this clone: Its antigen remains unidentified. The input lacks base qualities; no much larger clone sits a single base away.

In total, approximately 700 healthy bone marrow donors made up the cohort. All cohort members were sampled while nominally healthy, although unrecorded immune exposures were likely present. CMV serostatus was positive for more than 250 and negative for about 55% of the 666 cohort members, and was not recorded for this donor. Each donor provided a peripheral blood sample, and peripheral blood mononuclear cells were used for TCR beta sequencing. The Qiagen DNeasy Blood Extraction Kit was used to extract genomic DNA from the blood cell samples. Study-level results and caveats: Roughly uniform sequencing depth across donors was assumed in presence/absence analyses, although this assumption may not hold. The sequencing pipeline was judged likely to have produced a cluster of highly shared sequence variants as a technical artifact. In this cohort, only TCR beta chains were sequenced, and detectable features were limited by the absence of alpha or paired-chain data. Compared with the approximately 670-donor mean, donors in an Asian-associated ancestry cluster had fewer N-insertions in productive TCRs, according to a later genetic analysis. A later analysis found that most CMV-associated TCR beta chains appeared HLA-restricted, with HLA associations seemingly driven largely by CMV exposure. Compared with equally common non-associated chains, HLA-associated TCR beta chains in a later analysis were more clonally expanded and had lower generation probabilities. An earlier analysis of some 560 of the donors showed that most TCR beta V segments appeared in productive rearrangements either about 87% or about 30% of the time, which broadly matched IMGT annotations. A total of 150 to 200 TCR beta chains were listed by the study as associated with cytomegalovirus. In a later analysis, about 16,000 TCR beta sequences were associated with specific HLA alleles at a false discovery rate of 0.05. The authors suggested that the approach could potentially be generalized to other disease states and immunological phenotypes. A later analysis found that TCR association rates varied across HLA loci, with DRB1 alleles showing the most associated TCRs and HLA-C alleles the fewest. Correlated functional status among segregating V segments might be attributable to linkage disequilibrium, but an unknown experimental factor could not be ruled out. The only immune exposure information available for the cohort was CMV serostatus. In a later genetic analysis, a missense DCLRE1C variant was associated with V-gene and J-gene trimming of TCR beta chains, and the association was replicated in an independent cohort. Cytomegalovirus status was reported to be diagnosed by the classifier with high specificity and sensitivity in both the original and validation cohorts. Three of the identified cytomegalovirus-associated TCR beta chains were confirmed in vitro to be specific for cytomegalovirus antigens. Because HLA typing was unavailable for some donors at each locus, only the typed subset was used in association tests. Several of the top co-occurrence clusters appeared to be linked to parvovirus B19, influenza, CMV and Epstein-Barr virus, according to a later analysis. About 15 rarely observed V segments, including chromosome 9 orphons, were excluded from the earlier analysis of several hundred of the donors because counts were too low. Some IMGT-functional V segments, including TRBV6-2 and TRBV6-3, could not be told apart with the 87-base-pair reads, so those segments were excluded. A further reported finding was that TCR beta sequences accurately predicted the HLA-A and HLA-B alleles for most subjects in the first cohort. Assigning TCR associations to individual alleles was difficult when HLA alleles, especially DR and DQ, strongly co-occurred. Across donors, most TCR sequences were observed very rarely, whereas some public TCRs were present in many individuals.

V was cut back by 0 bases and J by 0 bases, leaving a gap of 20 bases between them. The CDR3 runs 19 amino acids, cysteine and phenylalanine included. The CDR3 DNA has 57 bases and is translated from base 1. CDR1 and CDR2 (SGHRS, YFSETQ) derive from the germline V gene. The material sequenced was PBMCs. This TCR was recovered from a human donor in good health. The sequence joins TRBV5-1 to TRBJ2-3, with a tentative D gene TRBD2 over 6 matching bases. The nucleotides are TGCGCCAGCAGCTTGGCCGTCGGTAGCGGCCTTTCTAGCACAGATACGCAGTATTTT. It encodes CASSLAVGSGLSSTDTQYF.